A selection of T cell receptor beta chains follows, all from one sample in a study of CD8+ T cells in alopecia areata. Sequencing was performed with immunoSEQ multiplex PCR; in TCRdb, only in-frame clones are kept and a portion is missing. The sample shows about 69,000 clones, roughly 60% of them seen only once. Sequenced material: CD8+ T cells sorted from blood, taken at week 0. These receptors were taken from a human donor with alopecia areata. Each CDR3 is given with its conserved first and last residue. D genes are given only for firm matches. Size tells how often a clone was seen (once, few, many) or the class of an expanded clone, and some rows leave it out.

j_call: TRBJ1-1; d_call: TRBD1; v_call: TRBV27; clone_size: .; cdr3_nt: TGTGCCAGCAACTTATACAGGGGGCGGGGAACTGAAGCTTTCTTT; cdr3_aa: CASNLYRGRGTEAFF
j_call: TRBJ2-1; d_call: .; v_call: TRBV5-1; clone_size: .; cdr3_nt: TGCGCCAGCAGCTTTGGGGCCGAAAAGTTCTTC; cdr3_aa: CASSFGAEKFF
j_call: TRBJ1-1; d_call: TRBD1; v_call: TRBV5-1; clone_size: .; cdr3_nt: TGCGCCAGCCAAGAGACCGGGACAGGGGAGTTTGAAGCTTTCTTT; cdr3_aa: CASQETGTGEFEAFF
j_call: TRBJ2-7; d_call: .; v_call: TRBV2; clone_size: once; cdr3_nt: TGTGCCAGCAGTGAAGGGGACAACTCCTACGAGCAGTACTTC; cdr3_aa: CASSEGDNSYEQYF
j_call: TRBJ2-2; d_call: .; v_call: TRBV30; clone_size: .; cdr3_nt: TGTGCCTGGAGTGATCGGGCAGGGGGGGACACCGGGGAGCTGTTTTTT; cdr3_aa: CAWSDRAGGDTGELFF
j_call: TRBJ2-7; d_call: TRBD2; v_call: TRBV7-9; clone_size: .; cdr3_nt: TGTGCCAGCAGCCCCGCGGGGGGTACCTACGAGCAGTACTTC; cdr3_aa: CASSPAGGTYEQYF
j_call: TRBJ2-2; d_call: TRBD1; v_call: TRBV9; clone_size: .; cdr3_nt: TGTGCCAGCAGCGAGGACAGGGTTAGCGGGGAGCTGTTTTTT; cdr3_aa: CASSEDRVSGELFF
j_call: TRBJ2-1; d_call: TRBD2; v_call: TRBV7-7; clone_size: .; cdr3_nt: TGTGCCAGCAGCCCCGGGACTAGTAAGGGCAATGAGCAGTTCTTC; cdr3_aa: CASSPGTSKGNEQFF
j_call: TRBJ1-2; d_call: .; v_call: TRBV4-3; clone_size: .; cdr3_nt: TGCGCCAGCAGCCAAATGCCGGGGGCAGGAGGCTACACCTTC; cdr3_aa: CASSQMPGAGGYTF
j_call: TRBJ1-2; d_call: .; v_call: TRBV30; clone_size: .; cdr3_nt: TGTGCCTGGAGTGTACTCGGTGTTGGCTACACCTTC; cdr3_aa: CAWSVLGVGYTF
j_call: TRBJ2-2; d_call: .; v_call: TRBV4-3; clone_size: .; cdr3_nt: TGCGCCAGCAGCCACACCGGCACCGGGGAGCTGTTTTTT; cdr3_aa: CASSHTGTGELFF
j_call: TRBJ1-5; d_call: .; v_call: TRBV4-3; clone_size: .; cdr3_nt: TGCGCCAGCAGCCAAGAAGCGGTCAGTCTGTATAGCAATCAGCCCCAGCATTTT; cdr3_aa: CASSQEAVSLYSNQPQHF
j_call: TRBJ2-7; d_call: .; v_call: TRBV9; clone_size: .; cdr3_nt: TGTGCCAGCAGCGCCGGACCCAAGAGCTCCTACGAGCAGTACTTC; cdr3_aa: CASSAGPKSSYEQYF
j_call: TRBJ1-1; d_call: TRBD1; v_call: TRBV7-9; clone_size: .; cdr3_nt: TGTGCCAGCAGCTTTACCGGACAGGGGGACACTGAAGCTTTCTTT; cdr3_aa: CASSFTGQGDTEAFF
j_call: TRBJ2-7; d_call: TRBD1; v_call: TRBV29-1; clone_size: few; cdr3_nt: TGCAGCGTTGTACCGGGACAGACCTACGAGCAGTACTTC; cdr3_aa: CSVVPGQTYEQYF
j_call: TRBJ2-2; d_call: .; v_call: TRBV7-9; clone_size: .; cdr3_nt: TGTGCCAGCACAGAGACGAACACCGGGGAGCTGTTTTTT; cdr3_aa: CASTETNTGELFF
j_call: TRBJ2-5; d_call: TRBD2; v_call: TRBV7-9; clone_size: .; cdr3_nt: TGTGCCAGCAGCCCACCCCGGTTGTCGGGGGGTGAGACCCAGTACTTC; cdr3_aa: CASSPPRLSGGETQYF
j_call: TRBJ2-7; d_call: .; v_call: TRBV6-5; clone_size: .; cdr3_nt: TGTGCCAGCAGTTGGACATCGGGCCCCTACGAGCAGTACTTC; cdr3_aa: CASSWTSGPYEQYF
j_call: TRBJ2-7; d_call: .; v_call: TRBV7-2; clone_size: few; cdr3_nt: TGTGCCAGCAGCTCTTGGACCTCCTACGAGCAGTACTTC; cdr3_aa: CASSSWTSYEQYF
j_call: TRBJ2-1; d_call: TRBD2; v_call: TRBV7-2; clone_size: few; cdr3_nt: TGTGCCAGCAGCTTAGTTGTAACTAGCGGCGTTCAGGGGCAGTTCTTC; cdr3_aa: CASSLVVTSGVQGQFF
j_call: TRBJ2-1; d_call: .; v_call: TRBV5-1; clone_size: few; cdr3_nt: TGCGCCAGCAGCGCCGATAGCACAGGGTTGGTGCATGAGCAGTTCTTC; cdr3_aa: CASSADSTGLVHEQFF
j_call: TRBJ2-3; d_call: TRBD2; v_call: TRBV9; clone_size: .; cdr3_nt: TGTGCCAGCAGCGCCGGACTAGCGGGAGTAGATACGCAGTATTTT; cdr3_aa: CASSAGLAGVDTQYF